This T cell receptor beta chain was sequenced during a study of cytomegalovirus exposure and HLA in healthy donors. Germline V CDR1 and CDR2: LNHNV, YYDKDF (reference sequence). Trimming pared 5 bases from V and 3 bases from J, leaving 9 bases between. This CDR3 region has 13 residues. PCR was performed using 60 Vbeta and 13 Jbeta primers. Method: immunoSEQ multiplex PCR; TCRdb's copy keeps in-frame clones and lacks some. The repertoire holds about 130,000 clones, with approximately 85% as singletons. The V gene is TRBV15, the J gene TRBJ2-3, with unresolved D. The sequencing input was PBMCs. The sequence was obtained from a boy younger than 18 in good health and CMV-seronegative. The CDR3 DNA reads as TGTGCCACCAGCCTGCAGTTGACAGATACGCAGTATTTT. This gives the protein CATSLQLTDTQYF. The full variable domain, with the rest looked up from reference TRBV15 and TRBJ2-3, is DAMVIQNPRYQVTQFGKPVTLSCSQTLNHNVMYWYQQKSSQAPKLLFHYYDKDFNNEADTPDNFQSRRPNTSFCFLDIRSPGLGDTAMYLCATSLQLTDTQYFGPGTRLTVL.